This T cell receptor (beta chain) was profiled in a study of beta chain features in type 1 diabetes. Overall study findings and caveats: The naive, central memory and Treg TCRB repertoires showed an apparent similarity that was greater among patients than among healthy donors. There was a possibility that cDNA sequencing over-represented cells with high TCR expression.

The CDR3 is 13 residues long. Trimming removed 6 bases at V and 6 bases at J, with 14 bases between. CDR1 and CDR2 from the germline V gene are MNHNS and SASEGT. This clone has a single count. What it binds is unknown. What was sequenced were expressed TCRB transcripts, since all of the isolated RNA had been reverse transcribed. Data came from immunoSEQ multiplex PCR; TCRdb stores just in-frame clones and leaves some out. The profile covers 200,000 to 250,000 clones, with more than 9% appearing a single time and about 0.037% taken by the ten largest. Sequenced input: naive CD4+ T cells from blood. The chain carries TRBV6-1 and TRBJ1-2; D is possibly TRBD1 (6 bases). This TCR came from a woman aged 18-30 years in good health. The CDR3 region has the DNA TGTGCCAGCAGCGTACAGGGAGAGGATGGCTACACCTTC. Translated: CASSVQGEDGYTF.